This T cell receptor beta chain emerged from a study of regulatory T cells in long-lasting Graves disease. Overall study context: Newly diagnosed Graves' patients took antithyroid drugs under 3 months.

This clonotype occurred many times. Building of the TCR beta libraries involved iRepertoire HTBI primers and Arm-PCR of CDR3 regions. TCRdb ran MiXCR on the multiplex PCR reads and lists one entry per CDR3 protein. Among 440,000 or so distinct CDR3 sequences, more than 13% were seen once, and the ten largest hold over 15%. The CDR3 runs to 15 residues. The germline V and J ends were trimmed by 5 bases and 2 bases, with 14 bases remaining between them. CDR1 is SEHNR and CDR2 is FQNEAQ in the germline V gene (reference sequence). The sample's time point: newly diagnosed GD, antithyroid drugs for less than 3 months. The authors made the TCR library using RNA they extracted from PBMCs. A further study also used this sample, focusing on T cells in Graves' hyperthyroidism and ophthalmopathy. Per that study: The model identified upcoming ophthalmopathy a median about 7.1 months ahead of onset.

Material: peripheral blood mononuclear cells (PBMCs), obtained at new diagnosis, from a patient treated with antithyroid drugs. J is TRBJ2-3 and V is TRBV7-9; no definite D call. The sequence was obtained from a woman under 40 with Graves disease. The CDR3 region is CASSRPGRSTDTQYF. The CDR3 DNA follows: TGTGCCAGCAGCCGTCCCGGACGGTCCACAGATACGCAGTATTTT.